Shown below are 15 T cell receptor beta chains from a single sample sequenced in a study of T cell changes during pregnancy in multiple sclerosis. Measured with immunoSEQ multiplex PCR; TCRdb has only the in-frame clones, and not every one. The table shows under 70,000 clones, with about 90% occurring only once. This sample comprised CD4+ T cells from peripheral blood mononuclear cells, obtained after pregnancy. The receptors were sampled from a female donor with multiple sclerosis, enrolled in a pregnancy study.

This clone came up many times. CDR3 in amino acids: CASSFGGSIDYGYTF. In DNA form, the CDR3 reads TGCGCCAGCAGCTTTGGAGGGAGCATCGACTATGGCTACACCTTC. The rearrangement uses TRBV5-1 and TRBJ1-2; the D is unclear. The germline V and J ends were trimmed by 2 bases and 3 bases, with 14 bases remaining between them. Germline assignment: CDR1 SGHRS and CDR2 YFSETQ. This CDR3 is 15 amino acids long.

On this clone itself: The same CDR3 can be traced to other DNA sequences in this sample. The DNA of the CDR3 is TGCAGCGTTGAAGTTATGCGGGGGGCTGACTATGGCTACACCTTC. It codes for CSVEVMRGADYGYTF. The chain recombines TRBV29-1 with TRBJ1-2; a weak D match, TRBD1 (6 bases). Germline values: CDR1 SQVTM, CDR2 ANQGSEA. The CDR3 is 15 residues long. V was clipped by 1 base and J by 3 bases, with 15 bases between them.

This clone was recorded only once. The rearrangement links TRBV5-1 to TRBJ1-2; a weak D match, TRBD1 (5 bases). Germline V gene data show CDR1 as SGHRS and CDR2 as YFSETQ. The CDR3 loop spans 13 amino acids. Trimming removed 0 bases at V and 8 bases at J, with 11 bases between. CDR3 loop: CASSLGQPQGYTF. The CDR3 bases are TGCGCCAGCAGCTTGGGACAGCCTCAGGGCTACACCTTC.

The chain combines TRBV29-1 with TRBJ2-7, with 8 bases matching TRBD1. Germline CDR1 reads SQVTM; CDR2 reads ANQGSEA. This CDR3 has 14 residues. V lost 6 bases to trimming and J lost 3 bases; unmatched junction nucleotides: 10. The CDR3 bases are TGCAGCGTCCGGGTCGGACAGGGCCTCTACGAGCAGTACTTC. The encoded protein is CSVRVGQGLYEQYF.

This chain's CDR3 is CASSETGGMDEQYF. CDR3 sequence (DNA): TGTGCCAGCAGTGAGACAGGGGGAATGGACGAGCAGTACTTC. The V gene is TRBV2, the J gene TRBJ2-7; 9 nucleotides line up with TRBD1. Germline lookup yields CDR1 SNHLY and CDR2 FYNNEI. This CDR3 has 14 amino acids. J gave up 5 bases and V 3 bases, and 5 bases lay outside the gene matches.

The CDR3 DNA reads TGTGCCAGCTCATCCAACCGACTATATGGCGAAAAACTGTTTTTT. Its protein product is CASSSNRLYGEKLFF. The chain couples TRBV18 to TRBJ1-4; D uncertain. This CDR3 is built from 15 residues. Trimming cost V 5 bases and J 8 bases, with 18 bases left between them. CDR1 is KGHSH and CDR2 is LQKENI in the germline V gene.

The rearrangement links TRBV2 to TRBJ1-2; a weak D match, TRBD1 (6 bases). The CDR3 runs 14 residues. Trimming pared 6 bases from V and 0 bases from J, leaving 11 bases between. Germline loops: CDR1 SNHLY, CDR2 FYNNEI. CDR3 amino acids: CASSAGVTNYGYTF. In DNA, the CDR3 is TGTGCCAGCAGCGCAGGGGTGACTAACTATGGCTACACCTTC.

This sequence joins TRBV9 and TRBJ2-5; TRBD1 aligns across 8 bases. Germline CDR1 SGDLS, CDR2 YYNGEE. This CDR3 spans 14 amino acids. Unmatched junction bases numbered 3, after V lost 0 bases and J lost 5 bases. The CDR3 sequence: CASSVEQGEETQYF. The CDR3 nucleotides read TGTGCCAGCAGCGTAGAACAGGGGGAGGAGACCCAGTACTTC.

The chain uses TRBV5-1 and TRBJ2-5; D perhaps matches TRBD2 (5 bases). The V gene's germline CDR1 is SGHRS and CDR2 YFSETQ. Trimming cost V 4 bases and J 4 bases, with 11 bases left between them. The CDR3 runs to 13 residues. The CDR3 sequence: CASSATSVETQYF. CDR3 coding DNA: TGCGCCAGCAGCGCCACTAGTGTAGAGACCCAGTACTTC.

The gene calls are TRBV11-2 and TRBJ1-1, with a possible D match to TRBD1 (5 bases). CDR1 and CDR2 from the germline V gene are SGHAT and FQNNGV. CDR3 length: 15 residues. V was pared by 1 base and J by 4 bases, with 13 bases between. The CDR3 nucleotides are TGTGCCAGCAGCTTAGGGGTCTCAGGGTCCACTGAAGCTTTCTTT. Amino acids: CASSLGVSGSTEAFF.

J is TRBJ2-3 and V is TRBV5-1; 11 bases line up with TRBD1. Germline loops: CDR1 SGHRS, CDR2 YFSETQ. The CDR3 totals 16 residues. V was clipped by 0 bases and J by 2 bases; unmatched bases: 2. The CDR3 region has the DNA TGCGCCAGCAGCTTGGTGGGACAGGGGGTCACAGATACGCAGTATTTT. Protein sequence: CASSLVGQGVTDTQYF.

In nucleotides, the CDR3 is TGTGCCAGCAGTTACGGGGGACTTATCACCGGGGAGCTGTTTTTT. It codes for CASSYGGLITGELFF. This chain connects TRBV6-5 to TRBJ2-2, with D perhaps TRBD2 (6 bases). V was shortened by 2 bases and J by 4 bases, with 11 bases between the two germline ends. CDR3 size: 15 residues. The germline CDR1 and CDR2 sequences are MNHEY and SVGAGI.

This chain connects TRBV4-1 to TRBJ2-5, with D perhaps TRBD2 (6 bases). V was shortened by 0 bases and J by 2 bases, with 10 bases between the two germline ends. The CDR3 loop spans 15 amino acids. Germline V lookup: CDR1 MGHRA, CDR2 YSYEKL. The CDR3 protein is CASSQDGAGQETQYF. Here the CDR3 DNA reads TGCGCCAGCAGCCAAGATGGGGCGGGGCAAGAGACCCAGTACTTC.

The rearrangement uses TRBV15 and TRBJ2-6, with 7 bases aligning to TRBD1. Germline CDR1 LNHNV, CDR2 YYDKDF (reference sequence). The CDR3 has 19 residues. V lost 9 bases and J lost 0; bases outside the gene matches: 17. CDR3 region: CATNSPGTAPFSGANVLTF. The CDR3, as DNA: TGTGCCACTAATTCTCCCGGGACAGCCCCTTTCTCTGGGGCCAACGTCCTGACTTTC.

The CDR3 region has the DNA TGCGCCAGCAGCTTGGGATATACTGATTCACCCCTCCACTTT. Amino acid sequence: CASSLGYTDSPLHF. The chain is built from TRBV5-1 and TRBJ1-6; unclear D gene. The germline CDR1 and CDR2 sequences are SGHRS and YFSETQ. The CDR3 extends over 14 amino acids. The ends were cut back, 0 bases at V and 8 bases at J, with 9 bases in the middle.